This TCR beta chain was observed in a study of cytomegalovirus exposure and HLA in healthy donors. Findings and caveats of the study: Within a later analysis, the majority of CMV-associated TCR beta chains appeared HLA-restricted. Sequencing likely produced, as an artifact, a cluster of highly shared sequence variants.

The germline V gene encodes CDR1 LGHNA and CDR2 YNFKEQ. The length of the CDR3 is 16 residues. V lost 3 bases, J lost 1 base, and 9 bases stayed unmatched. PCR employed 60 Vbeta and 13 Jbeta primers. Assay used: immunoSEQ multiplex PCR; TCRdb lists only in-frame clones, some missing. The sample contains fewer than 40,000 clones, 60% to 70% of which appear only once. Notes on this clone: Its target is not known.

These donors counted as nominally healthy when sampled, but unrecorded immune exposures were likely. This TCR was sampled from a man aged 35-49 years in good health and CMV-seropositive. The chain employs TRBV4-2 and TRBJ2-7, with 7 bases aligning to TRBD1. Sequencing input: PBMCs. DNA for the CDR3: TGTGCCAGCAGCCACGATCCGGGACAGTTTTCCTACGAGCAGTACTTC. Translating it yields CASSHDPGQFSYEQYF.